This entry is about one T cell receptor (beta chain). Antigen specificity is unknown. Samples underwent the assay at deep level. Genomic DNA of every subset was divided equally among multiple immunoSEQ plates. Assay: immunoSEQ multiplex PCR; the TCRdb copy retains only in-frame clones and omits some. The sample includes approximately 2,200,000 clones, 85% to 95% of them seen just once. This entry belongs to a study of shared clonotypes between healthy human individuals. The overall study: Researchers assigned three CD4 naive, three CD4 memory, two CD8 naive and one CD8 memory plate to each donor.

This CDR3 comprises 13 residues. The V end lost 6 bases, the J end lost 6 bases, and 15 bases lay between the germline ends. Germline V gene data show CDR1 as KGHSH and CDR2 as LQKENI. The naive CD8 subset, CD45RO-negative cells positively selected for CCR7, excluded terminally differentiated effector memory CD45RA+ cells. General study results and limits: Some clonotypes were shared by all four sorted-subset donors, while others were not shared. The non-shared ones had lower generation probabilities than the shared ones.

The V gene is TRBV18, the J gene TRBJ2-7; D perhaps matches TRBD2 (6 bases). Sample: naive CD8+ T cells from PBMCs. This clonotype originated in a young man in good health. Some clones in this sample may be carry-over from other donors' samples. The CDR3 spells CASSPSWGGEQYF. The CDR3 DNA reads TGTGCCAGCTCGCCCTCGTGGGGAGGCGAGCAGTACTTC. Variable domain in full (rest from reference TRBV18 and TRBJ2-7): NAGVMQNPRHLVRRRGQEARLRCSPMKGHSHVYWYRQLPEEGLKFMVYLQKENIIDESGMPKERFSAEFPKEGPSILRIQQVVRGDSAAYFCASSPSWGGEQYFGPGTRLTVT.